This entry is about one T cell receptor (beta chain). As processed by the authors: Amplified reference gene primers provided the basis for estimating nucleated cell counts. Only in-frame clones appear in the TCRdb table, and some are missing; sequencing was by immunoSEQ multiplex PCR. V and J calls plus clone size are reproduced from that table; the DNA served to infer D and trimming. The table includes about 41,000 clones, roughly 87% detected once. This CDR3 has 13 residues. The V and J ends lost 6 bases and 5 bases respectively, with 11 bases between them. Looked up from germline, CDR1 is SGHTA and CDR2 is FQGNSA. The sample originates from a study of blood T cell repertoires in COVID-19. Study context: COVID-19 samples from acute and convalescent phases originated in the United States, Italy and Spain. PBMCs, B-cell-depleted T cells, or T cells provided the cDNA or gDNA that made up the material.

This sequence was found in a man aged 60 to 75 with acute or convalescent COVID-19. The chain combines TRBV7-2 with TRBJ1-5; the D gene is possibly TRBD1 (5 bases). Sample: peripheral blood. CDR3 region: CASSNRPDQPQHF. The CDR3 coding sequence is TGTGCCAGCAGTAACAGGCCGGATCAGCCCCAGCATTTT.